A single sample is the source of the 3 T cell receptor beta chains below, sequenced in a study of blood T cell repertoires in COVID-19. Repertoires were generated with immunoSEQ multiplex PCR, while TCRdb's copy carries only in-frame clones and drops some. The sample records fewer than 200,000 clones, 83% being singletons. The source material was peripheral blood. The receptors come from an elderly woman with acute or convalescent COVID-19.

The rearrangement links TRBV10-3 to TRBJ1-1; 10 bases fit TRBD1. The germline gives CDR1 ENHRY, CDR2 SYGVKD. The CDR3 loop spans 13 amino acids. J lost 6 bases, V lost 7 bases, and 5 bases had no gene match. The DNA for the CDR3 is TGTGCCATCACCCGACAGGGGGCCTCTGAAGCTTTCTTT. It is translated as CAITRQGASEAFF.

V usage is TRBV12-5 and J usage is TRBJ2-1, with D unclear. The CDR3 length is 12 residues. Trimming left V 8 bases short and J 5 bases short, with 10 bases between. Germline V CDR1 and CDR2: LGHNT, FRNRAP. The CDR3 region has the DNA TGTGCTAGTCGGTGGGCCGACAATGAGCAGTTCTTC. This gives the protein CASRWADNEQFF.

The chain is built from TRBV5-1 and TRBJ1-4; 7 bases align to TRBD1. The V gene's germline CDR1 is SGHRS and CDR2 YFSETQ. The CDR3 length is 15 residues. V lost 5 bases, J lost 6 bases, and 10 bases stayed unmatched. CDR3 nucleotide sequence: TGCGCCAGCAGGCCAGGACAGGCCAAGGATGAAAAACTGTTTTTT. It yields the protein CASRPGQAKDEKLFF.